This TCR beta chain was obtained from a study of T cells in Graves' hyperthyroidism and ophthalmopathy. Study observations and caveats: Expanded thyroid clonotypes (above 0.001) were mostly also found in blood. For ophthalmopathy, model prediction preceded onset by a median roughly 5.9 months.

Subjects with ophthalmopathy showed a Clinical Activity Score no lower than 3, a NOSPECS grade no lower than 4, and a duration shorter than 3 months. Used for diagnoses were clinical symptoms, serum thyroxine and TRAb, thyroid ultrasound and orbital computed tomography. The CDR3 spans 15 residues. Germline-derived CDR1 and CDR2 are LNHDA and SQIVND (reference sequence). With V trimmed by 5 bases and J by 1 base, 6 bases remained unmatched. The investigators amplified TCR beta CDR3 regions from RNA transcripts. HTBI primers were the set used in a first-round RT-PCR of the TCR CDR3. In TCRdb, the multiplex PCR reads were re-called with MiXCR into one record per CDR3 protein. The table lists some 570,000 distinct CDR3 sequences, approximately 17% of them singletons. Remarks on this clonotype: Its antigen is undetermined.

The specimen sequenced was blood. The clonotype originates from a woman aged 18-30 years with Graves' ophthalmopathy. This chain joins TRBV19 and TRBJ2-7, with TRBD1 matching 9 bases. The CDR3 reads CASSAGTGYSYEQYF. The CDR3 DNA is TGTGCCAGTAGTGCCGGGACAGGGTATTCCTACGAGCAGTACTTC.